This TCR beta chain was recorded in a study of chemoradiotherapy in HPV16-positive cancers. Study findings and constraints: During treatment, candidate HPV-specific clones and E7-related motifs expanded in tumor. HPV-responsive T-cell expansion during chemoradiotherapy was linked to improved recurrence-free survival in HPV16-positive patients.

The protocol was immunoSEQ multiplex PCR, while the TCRdb copy is restricted to in-frame clones and leaves out a portion. The sample has 750 to 900 clones; about 90% are singletons. This CDR3 has 13 residues. The germline V and J ends were trimmed by 0 bases and 5 bases, with 6 bases remaining between them. Germline CDR1 reads MRHNA; CDR2 reads SNTAGT. As for this clone: What it recognizes is unknown.

The clonotype was recovered from a human donor with HPV-associated anogenital cancer. The chain links TRBV6-4 to TRBJ2-3; D is ambiguous. The starting material was tumor tissue, obtained from a patient who underwent chemoradiotherapy. CDR3 DNA sequence: TGTGCCAGCAGTGACTCGGACCAAGATACGCAGTATTTT. Translated: CASSDSDQDTQYF.